A selection of T cell receptor beta chains follows, all from one sample in a study of CD4 T cells in relation to SARS-CoV-2 and coronaviruses. The data were produced by immunoSEQ multiplex PCR, yet TCRdb's version contains in-frame clones alone and is incomplete. The table records fewer than 20,000 clones, about 80% of them present only once. The antigens these receptors bind are not known. Material: CD4+ T cells from PBMCs, cultured in vitro. The receptors come from a human donor in good health. CDR3s include the opening cysteine and the closing phenylalanine or tryptophan. A D gene is named only where the DNA matches it firmly. Clone sizes are given selectively: once, few, many, or a class where the clone is expanded.

j_gene: TRBJ2-7
v_gene: TRBV18
d_gene: TRBD2
abundance: NA
CDR3aa: CASSPPGTSVLYEQYF
CDR3nt: TGTGCCAGCTCACCACCTGGTACTAGCGTGCTCTACGAGCAGTACTTC

j_gene: TRBJ2-1
v_gene: TRBV24-1
d_gene: NA
abundance: NA
CDR3aa: CATSDGLISYNEQFF
CDR3nt: TGTGCCACCAGTGATGGACTCATCTCCTACAATGAGCAGTTCTTC

j_gene: TRBJ1-1
v_gene: TRBV19
d_gene: NA
abundance: NA
CDR3aa: CASRYKGGQTTEAFF
CDR3nt: TGTGCCAGTAGGTATAAGGGAGGACAGACCACTGAAGCTTTCTTT

j_gene: TRBJ2-5
v_gene: TRBV5-1
d_gene: NA
abundance: NA
CDR3aa: CASSPGSGEAQYF
CDR3nt: TGCGCCAGCAGCCCCGGGTCAGGGGAGGCCCAGTACTTC

j_gene: TRBJ1-5
v_gene: TRBV19
d_gene: NA
abundance: NA
CDR3aa: CASIRARGSNQPQHF
CDR3nt: TGTGCCAGTATTAGAGCTAGGGGAAGCAATCAGCCCCAGCATTTT

j_gene: TRBJ1-2
v_gene: TRBV28
d_gene: NA
abundance: NA
CDR3aa: CASSLLRTPVGYTF
CDR3nt: TGTGCCAGCAGTTTACTAAGGACGCCTGTTGGCTACACCTTC

j_gene: TRBJ1-6
v_gene: TRBV9
d_gene: NA
abundance: NA
CDR3aa: CASSVGRQQDGPLHF
CDR3nt: TGTGCCAGCAGCGTAGGGAGACAGCAGGACGGACCCCTCCACTTT

j_gene: TRBJ2-1
v_gene: TRBV24-1
d_gene: NA
abundance: once
CDR3aa: CATSGATGYNEQFF
CDR3nt: TGTGCCACCAGTGGTGCTACAGGGTACAATGAGCAGTTCTTC

j_gene: TRBJ2-1
v_gene: TRBV30
d_gene: TRBD2
abundance: NA
CDR3aa: CAAKTGTSGRRAYNEQFF
CDR3nt: TGTGCCGCTAAAACCGGGACTAGCGGGAGAAGGGCCTACAATGAGCAGTTCTTC

j_gene: TRBJ2-7
v_gene: TRBV2
d_gene: TRBD1
abundance: NA
CDR3aa: CASTGQGDYEQYF
CDR3nt: TGTGCCAGCACGGGACAGGGGGACTACGAGCAGTACTTC

j_gene: TRBJ2-7
v_gene: TRBV3-1/TRBV3-2
d_gene: NA
abundance: NA
CDR3aa: CASSQEVGSSYEQYF
CDR3nt: TGTGCCAGCAGCCAAGAGGTCGGGAGCTCCTACGAGCAGTACTTC

j_gene: TRBJ2-6
v_gene: TRBV7-9
d_gene: TRBD1
abundance: NA
CDR3aa: CASSRLPGQGVKGANVLTF
CDR3nt: TGTGCCAGCAGCCGTTTACCGGGACAGGGGGTGAAAGGGGCCAACGTCCTGACTTTC

j_gene: TRBJ2-6
v_gene: TRBV18
d_gene: TRBD1
abundance: NA
CDR3aa: CASSETGISSGANVLTF
CDR3nt: TGTGCCAGCTCCGAGACAGGGATAAGCTCTGGGGCCAACGTCCTGACTTTC

j_gene: TRBJ2-5
v_gene: TRBV5-1
d_gene: NA
abundance: NA
CDR3aa: CASSLRRNQETQYF
CDR3nt: TGCGCCAGCAGCCTACGACGGAACCAAGAGACCCAGTACTTC

j_gene: TRBJ2-7
v_gene: TRBV10-3
d_gene: TRBD2
abundance: NA
CDR3aa: CAITASGGYEQYF
CDR3nt: TGTGCCATCACTGCTAGCGGTGGTTACGAGCAGTACTTC

j_gene: TRBJ1-2
v_gene: TRBV2
d_gene: NA
abundance: few
CDR3aa: CASTATWGRDNYGYTF
CDR3nt: TGTGCCAGCACCGCGACTTGGGGACGGGACAACTATGGCTACACCTTC

j_gene: TRBJ2-2
v_gene: TRBV3-1/TRBV3-2
d_gene: NA
abundance: NA
CDR3aa: CASSQGRASRGELFF
CDR3nt: TGTGCCAGCAGCCAAGGACGGGCTAGCCGGGGGGAGCTGTTTTTT

j_gene: TRBJ1-2
v_gene: TRBV7-9
d_gene: NA
abundance: NA
CDR3aa: CASSPDSDGYTF
CDR3nt: TGTGCCAGCAGCCCGGACAGCGATGGCTACACCTTC

j_gene: TRBJ2-1
v_gene: TRBV5-1
d_gene: TRBD2
abundance: NA
CDR3aa: CASSSIGTSASSSYNEQFF
CDR3nt: TGCGCCAGCAGCTCCATCGGGACTAGCGCTTCTAGCTCCTACAATGAGCAGTTCTTC

j_gene: TRBJ2-7
v_gene: TRBV19
d_gene: NA
abundance: NA
CDR3aa: CASSLLGDEQYF
CDR3nt: TGTGCCAGTAGTCTGTTGGGCGACGAGCAGTACTTC

j_gene: TRBJ1-2
v_gene: TRBV7-2
d_gene: TRBD1
abundance: NA
CDR3aa: CASSLGAGGDYTF
CDR3nt: TGTGCCAGCAGCTTAGGGGCAGGGGGCGACTACACCTTC

j_gene: TRBJ1-1
v_gene: TRBV5-4
d_gene: TRBD1
abundance: NA
CDR3aa: CASRRGQGNTEAFF
CDR3nt: TGTGCCAGCAGACGTGGACAGGGGAACACTGAAGCTTTCTTT

j_gene: TRBJ1-2
v_gene: TRBV23-1
d_gene: NA
abundance: NA
CDR3aa: CASSPHGELRANYGYTF
CDR3nt: TGCGCCAGCAGCCCACACGGAGAATTGAGAGCTAACTATGGCTACACCTTC

j_gene: TRBJ1-5
v_gene: TRBV19
d_gene: NA
abundance: NA
CDR3aa: CASSIRTEHQPQHF
CDR3nt: TGTGCCAGTAGTATTAGGACGGAACATCAGCCCCAGCATTTT

j_gene: TRBJ1-5
v_gene: TRBV27
d_gene: TRBD1
abundance: NA
CDR3aa: CASSSLGTGVSNQPQHF
CDR3nt: TGTGCCAGCAGTTCCCTCGGGACAGGTGTTAGCAATCAGCCCCAGCATTTT

j_gene: TRBJ2-3
v_gene: TRBV7-9
d_gene: NA
abundance: NA
CDR3aa: CASSPRLSTDTQYF
CDR3nt: TGTGCCAGCAGCCCTAGACTATCCACAGATACGCAGTATTTT

j_gene: TRBJ1-1
v_gene: TRBV19
d_gene: NA
abundance: NA
CDR3aa: CASSYAPGRGNTEAFF
CDR3nt: TGTGCCAGTAGTTATGCCCCCGGCAGGGGAAACACTGAAGCTTTCTTT

j_gene: TRBJ2-3
v_gene: TRBV7-3
d_gene: NA
abundance: NA
CDR3aa: CASSLSANTDTQYF
CDR3nt: TGTGCCAGCAGCTTAAGCGCAAACACAGATACGCAGTATTTT

j_gene: TRBJ2-3
v_gene: TRBV5-6
d_gene: TRBD2
abundance: NA
CDR3aa: CASSSTGTSRTDTQYF
CDR3nt: TGTGCCAGCAGCTCAACCGGGACTAGCCGCACAGATACGCAGTATTTT

j_gene: TRBJ2-7
v_gene: TRBV28
d_gene: NA
abundance: NA
CDR3aa: CASTVAGTVYEQYF
CDR3nt: TGTGCCAGCACAGTGGCGGGAACGGTCTACGAGCAGTACTTC

j_gene: TRBJ1-1
v_gene: TRBV5-1
d_gene: NA
abundance: NA
CDR3aa: CASSLEWGEAFF
CDR3nt: TGCGCCAGCAGCTTGGAATGGGGTGAAGCTTTCTTT

j_gene: TRBJ1-1
v_gene: TRBV18
d_gene: NA
abundance: NA
CDR3aa: CASSEAGGGTEAFF
CDR3nt: TGTGCCAGCTCAGAGGCGGGAGGGGGCACTGAAGCTTTCTTT

j_gene: TRBJ2-2
v_gene: TRBV11-2
d_gene: NA
abundance: NA
CDR3aa: CASSSKWGTGELFF
CDR3nt: TGTGCCAGCAGCTCGAAATGGGGTACCGGGGAGCTGTTTTTT

j_gene: TRBJ2-7
v_gene: TRBV2
d_gene: NA
abundance: NA
CDR3aa: CASMGQFYEQYF
CDR3nt: TGTGCCAGCATGGGCCAGTTCTACGAGCAGTACTTC

j_gene: TRBJ2-5
v_gene: TRBV18
d_gene: TRBD2
abundance: NA
CDR3aa: CASSPRLKGGSQETQYF
CDR3nt: TGTGCCAGCTCACCACGACTCAAGGGAGGGTCCCAAGAGACCCAGTACTTC

j_gene: TRBJ1-4
v_gene: TRBV19
d_gene: NA
abundance: NA
CDR3aa: CASSTVGSRSEKLFF
CDR3nt: TGTGCCAGTAGTACGGTGGGGTCGAGAAGTGAAAAACTGTTTTTT

j_gene: TRBJ2-7
v_gene: TRBV11-2
d_gene: NA
abundance: NA
CDR3aa: CASSPYDEQYF
CDR3nt: TGTGCCAGCAGCCCCTACGACGAGCAGTACTTC

j_gene: TRBJ2-2
v_gene: TRBV7-3
d_gene: TRBD1
abundance: NA
CDR3aa: CASRQGRTGELFF
CDR3nt: TGTGCCAGCAGACAGGGGCGGACCGGGGAGCTGTTTTTT

j_gene: TRBJ1-2
v_gene: TRBV3-1/TRBV3-2
d_gene: NA
abundance: NA
CDR3aa: CASSQDLSPTNYGYTF
CDR3nt: TGTGCCAGCAGCCAAGATTTGTCACCGACTAACTATGGCTACACCTTC

j_gene: TRBJ1-1
v_gene: TRBV7-8
d_gene: NA
abundance: NA
CDR3aa: CASSLLWTERTTEAFF
CDR3nt: TGTGCCAGCAGCTTACTCTGGACAGAAAGAACGACGGAAGCTTTCTTT

j_gene: TRBJ1-3
v_gene: TRBV30
d_gene: TRBD1
abundance: NA
CDR3aa: CAWSGQGASGNTIYF
CDR3nt: TGTGCCTGGAGTGGCCAGGGGGCATCTGGAAACACCATATATTTT

j_gene: TRBJ2-7
v_gene: TRBV19
d_gene: NA
abundance: NA
CDR3aa: CASSIAGNRYEQYF
CDR3nt: TGTGCCAGTAGTATAGCGGGAAACCGCTACGAGCAGTACTTC

j_gene: TRBJ2-7
v_gene: TRBV11-1
d_gene: TRBD2
abundance: NA
CDR3aa: CASSLGTTSGYAF
CDR3nt: TGTGCCAGCAGCTTAGGAACAACTAGCGGTTATGCCTTC

j_gene: TRBJ1-4
v_gene: TRBV28
d_gene: NA
abundance: few
CDR3aa: CASNLAATNEKLFF
CDR3nt: TGTGCCAGCAACCTAGCCGCAACTAATGAAAAACTGTTTTTT

j_gene: TRBJ2-5
v_gene: TRBV19
d_gene: NA
abundance: NA
CDR3aa: CASSMGGGDRLQETQYF
CDR3nt: TGTGCCAGTAGTATGGGGGGGGGCGACCGTCTCCAAGAGACCCAGTACTTC

j_gene: TRBJ2-3
v_gene: TRBV7-9
d_gene: NA
abundance: NA
CDR3aa: CASSHSGHTTDTQYF
CDR3nt: TGTGCCAGCAGTCACTCGGGCCACACTACAGATACGCAGTATTTT

j_gene: TRBJ1-1
v_gene: TRBV6-6
d_gene: NA
abundance: large
CDR3aa: CASSYSKGLGDTEAFF
CDR3nt: TGTGCCAGCAGTTACTCCAAAGGGTTGGGGGACACTGAAGCTTTCTTT

j_gene: TRBJ1-4
v_gene: TRBV27
d_gene: NA
abundance: NA
CDR3aa: CASSLSIRIGGQTNEKLFF
CDR3nt: TGTGCCAGCAGTTTATCGATCCGAATTGGGGGGCAAACTAATGAAAAACTGTTTTTT

j_gene: TRBJ1-5
v_gene: TRBV28
d_gene: NA
abundance: few
CDR3aa: CASSRGGAQPQHF
CDR3nt: TGTGCCAGCAGTCGGGGGGGGGCTCAGCCCCAGCATTTT

j_gene: TRBJ1-5
v_gene: TRBV5-1
d_gene: NA
abundance: NA
CDR3aa: CASSATGLNQPQHF
CDR3nt: TGCGCCAGCAGCGCTACAGGGTTGAATCAGCCCCAGCATTTT

j_gene: TRBJ2-2
v_gene: TRBV19
d_gene: NA
abundance: once
CDR3aa: CASSRAGITNTGELFF
CDR3nt: TGTGCCAGTAGTAGGGCGGGAATTACGAACACCGGGGAGCTGTTTTTT

j_gene: TRBJ1-2
v_gene: TRBV27
d_gene: NA
abundance: NA
CDR3aa: CASRPWGSDYGYTF
CDR3nt: TGTGCCAGCAGGCCCTGGGGGTCGGACTATGGCTACACCTTC

j_gene: TRBJ2-1
v_gene: TRBV10-1
d_gene: NA
abundance: few
CDR3aa: CASSGSLYNEQFF
CDR3nt: TGCGCCAGCAGTGGGTCTCTCTACAATGAGCAGTTCTTC

j_gene: TRBJ2-4
v_gene: TRBV25-1
d_gene: NA
abundance: NA
CDR3aa: CASSRTSFQYF
CDR3nt: TGTGCCAGCAGTAGAACTAGTTTTCAGTACTTC

j_gene: TRBJ2-2
v_gene: TRBV7-8
d_gene: NA
abundance: once
CDR3aa: CASSEGTPNTGELFF
CDR3nt: TGTGCCAGCAGCGAAGGGACACCGAACACCGGGGAGCTGTTTTTT

j_gene: TRBJ1-4
v_gene: TRBV14
d_gene: NA
abundance: NA
CDR3aa: CASSQVLGEKLFF
CDR3nt: TGTGCCAGCAGCCAAGTTCTGGGAGAAAAACTGTTTTTT

j_gene: TRBJ2-1
v_gene: TRBV19
d_gene: TRBD2
abundance: once
CDR3aa: CASSILTSGRALRSHEQFF
CDR3nt: TGTGCCAGTAGTATACTCACTAGCGGGAGGGCTCTACGTAGTCATGAGCAGTTCTTC

j_gene: TRBJ2-7
v_gene: TRBV5-6
d_gene: NA
abundance: NA
CDR3aa: CASSLRVVEEQYF
CDR3nt: TGTGCCAGCAGCTTACGGGTGGTTGAGGAGCAGTACTTC

j_gene: TRBJ2-7
v_gene: TRBV19
d_gene: TRBD2
abundance: NA
CDR3aa: CASRSAGVVGEQYF
CDR3nt: TGTGCCAGTAGATCGGCGGGAGTTGTTGGCGAGCAGTACTTC

j_gene: TRBJ2-3
v_gene: TRBV2
d_gene: TRBD2
abundance: NA
CDR3aa: CASRAGTSTDTQYF
CDR3nt: TGTGCCAGCAGAGCGGGGACTAGCACAGATACGCAGTATTTT